These T cell receptor beta chains were read from a single sample in a study of cytotoxic CD8 clonotypes in ibrutinib-treated CLL. The data were produced by immunoSEQ multiplex PCR, yet TCRdb's version contains in-frame clones alone and is incomplete. This table has tens of thousands of clones, about 50% appearing once. The sequenced sample was PBMCs, obtained before ibrutinib treatment. The receptor set was obtained from a human donor with chronic lymphocytic leukemia. The CDR3 runs from the conserved cysteine through the conserved F or W. The D gene is left open where the match is weak.

V gene: TRBV4-1; J gene: TRBJ1-3; D gene: NA; CDR3 protein: CASSLQGNTIYF
V gene: TRBV27; J gene: TRBJ1-1; D gene: TRBD1; CDR3 protein: CASSRGDRVSAEAFF
V gene: TRBV6-6; J gene: TRBJ2-3; D gene: NA; CDR3 protein: CASSRNRDGGQYF
V gene: TRBV11-3; J gene: TRBJ2-3; D gene: NA; CDR3 protein: CASSLGQANPSTDTQYF
V gene: TRBV30; J gene: TRBJ2-3; D gene: NA; CDR3 protein: CALKRHLTDTQYF
V gene: TRBV6-1; J gene: TRBJ2-5; D gene: TRBD1; CDR3 protein: CASRRSGQDETQYF
V gene: TRBV18; J gene: TRBJ2-7; D gene: TRBD2; CDR3 protein: CASSPPGLAREQYF
V gene: TRBV4-1; J gene: TRBJ2-2; D gene: NA; CDR3 protein: CASSQYVTGELFF
V gene: TRBV7-9; J gene: TRBJ1-4; D gene: TRBD1; CDR3 protein: CASSLDARGLKELFF
V gene: TRBV9; J gene: TRBJ2-3; D gene: TRBD2; CDR3 protein: CASSGTSGGASDTQYF
V gene: TRBV5-7; J gene: TRBJ2-5; D gene: TRBD2; CDR3 protein: CASRLAGGQETQYF
V gene: TRBV7-3; J gene: TRBJ1-2; D gene: NA; CDR3 protein: CASSFKGAYGYTF
V gene: TRBV2; J gene: TRBJ2-5; D gene: TRBD1; CDR3 protein: CASRPRQGARETQYF
V gene: TRBV7-2; J gene: TRBJ1-4; D gene: NA; CDR3 protein: CASSLGGAEKLFF
V gene: TRBV5-4; J gene: TRBJ1-2; D gene: TRBD1; CDR3 protein: CASSLDRDRGYTF
V gene: TRBV5-1; J gene: TRBJ2-7; D gene: NA; CDR3 protein: CASSFGEGNEQYF
V gene: TRBV28; J gene: TRBJ1-2; D gene: TRBD1; CDR3 protein: CASSPGQGRSVDGYTF
V gene: TRBV14; J gene: TRBJ2-1; D gene: TRBD2; CDR3 protein: CASSQDRRGGAREQFF
V gene: TRBV6-1; J gene: TRBJ1-3; D gene: NA; CDR3 protein: CASSERFHSGNTIYF